The T cell receptor beta chain under discussion was sequenced for a study of blood T cell repertoires in COVID-19 (dated by TCRdb to 2018 to 2020). Some background on the complete study: Samples covering the acute and convalescent phases of COVID-19 were provided by collaborators in the United States, Italy and Spain. Where HLA class I and class II types were available, the types were taken from metadata supplied by the sample provider, not from assay-based typing. Samples came from the ongoing ImmuneRACE study (first 160 participants) plus 1,254 subjects from 6 global collaborators. The prospective study material was composed of cDNA or gDNA derived from T cells, B-cell-depleted T cells, or PBMCs. The sample metadata nearly always contained a de-identified subject ID, COVID-19 status, age in years and sex. A freely available public database, intended as a resource for researchers studying the immune response to SARS-CoV-2, is where the repertoires were released. Subjects who had been exposed to COVID-19, were actively infected with it, or had recovered from it provided the deeply sampled blood TCRbeta repertoires that made up the dataset. What the research found in general, with its limitations: How much clinical and demographic metadata was included differed by source and by participant, and the metadata was provided uncurated.

This clone was seen only once. The target of this receptor is not known. The sample holds no much larger clone one base away, and base qualities are not on file. Collaborating institutions collected whole blood in K2EDTA tubes following their own protocols. For TCRbeta analysis, collaborators shipped samples as frozen whole blood, isolated PBMCs, or DNA extracted from either of those sample types. Reading from cysteine to phenylalanine, the CDR3 counts 15 amino acids. Only the CDR3 part of the read is kept: 45 bases, read in frame from the first base. Taken from the germline V gene, the CDR1 and CDR2 loops are SGHDT and YYEEEE. V gives up 1 base and J gives up 6 bases, and the segment between their germline ends measures 16 bases. The immunoSEQ Assay, a bias-controlled multiplex PCR, was used to amplify TCRbeta CDR3 regions from genomic DNA. Per the authors' processing: The number of nucleated cells in each sample was estimated by amplification of reference gene primers within the assay. To quantify the absolute abundance of each unique TCRbeta CDR3 rearrangement, sequence reads were collapsed and filtered. For each sample, productive Simpson clonality was calculated as the square root of Simpson's diversity index across productive rearrangements. In TCRdb, the immuneACCESS table is reduced to in-frame sequences with V and J assigned. These tables do not hold every clone; where another copy was compared, an unresolved V gene accounts for under half, and the others remain unexplained. V, J and clone size reflect that table, while D and trimming were determined from the DNA. Across this sample there are about 150,000 clones, with roughly 89% seen only once. 5% of the sample rests with the top ten.

The sample was peripheral blood. The TCR comes from a human donor in a cohort sampled during active COVID-19. Recombination joined TRBV5-6 with TRBJ1-2, with TRBD1 perhaps the D gene, on 5 matching bases. The CDR3: CASSLRLNPRDGYTF. The nucleotide sequence reads as follows: TGTGCCAGCAGCTTGCGACTGAATCCCAGGGATGGCTACACCTTC.